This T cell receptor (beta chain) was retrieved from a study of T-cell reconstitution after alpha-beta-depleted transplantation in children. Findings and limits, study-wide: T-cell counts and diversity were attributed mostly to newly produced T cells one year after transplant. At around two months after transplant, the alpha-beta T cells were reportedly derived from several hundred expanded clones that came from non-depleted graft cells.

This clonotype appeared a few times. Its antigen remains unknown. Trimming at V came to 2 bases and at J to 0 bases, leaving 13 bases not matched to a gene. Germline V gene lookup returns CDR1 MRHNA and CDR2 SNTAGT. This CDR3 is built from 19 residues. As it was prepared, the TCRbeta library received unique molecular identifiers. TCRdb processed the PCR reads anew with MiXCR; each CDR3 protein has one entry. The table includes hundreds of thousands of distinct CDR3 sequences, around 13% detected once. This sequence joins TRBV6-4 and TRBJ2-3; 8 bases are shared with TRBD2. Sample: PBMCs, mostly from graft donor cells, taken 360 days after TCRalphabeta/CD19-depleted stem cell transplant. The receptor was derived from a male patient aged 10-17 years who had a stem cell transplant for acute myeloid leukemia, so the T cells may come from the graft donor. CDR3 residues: CASSDPNSGTVQSTDTQYF. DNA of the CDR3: TGTGCCAGCAGTGACCCCAATAGCGGGACCGTCCAGAGCACAGATACGCAGTATTTT.